The present TCR beta chain was sequenced within a study of cytomegalovirus exposure and HLA in healthy donors. Study context: Previous work identified 120 million or so unique TCR beta sequences from 150 million to 200 million T cells.

Study results and limitations: Association of 16,951 TCR beta sequences with HLA alleles was found at 0.05 false discovery rate in a later analysis. Later analysis revealed greater clonal expansion in HLA-associated TCR beta chains than in equally common others.

The germline CDR1 and CDR2 sequences are SGHTA and FQGTGA. This CDR3 region has 14 residues. V was clipped by 5 bases and J by 1 base; unmatched bases: 3. It was with 60 Vbeta and 13 Jbeta primers that the PCR ran. Sequencing was performed with immunoSEQ multiplex PCR; in TCRdb, only in-frame clones are kept and a portion is missing. Here the sample spans under 150,000 clones, around 82% being singletons. For this clone: What it binds is unknown.

The origin of this receptor is a man aged 50-59 years in good health and CMV-seronegative. The chain joins TRBV7-3 to TRBJ1-1, with 8 positions matching TRBD1. The specimen sequenced was PBMCs. CDR3 DNA sequence: TGTGCCAGCAGCGCGGGACAGGAGAACACTGAAGCTTTCTTT. It is translated as CASSAGQENTEAFF.